This T cell receptor beta chain derives from a study of shared clonotypes between healthy human individuals (dated by TCRdb to 2020 to 2022). Turning to the overall study: The cohort included a few men and a couple of women between 18 and 49 years of age. Per donor, three plates each were used for CD4 naive and CD4 memory, two for CD8 naive, and one for CD8 memory. The study deeply sequenced blood TCR repertoires of about 5 healthy adults to estimate repertoire size and the extent of clonotype sharing between individuals. To increase sequencing depth and limit assay-specific biases, different laboratories used diverse techniques to prepare libraries and sequence TCR repertoires. Per donor, leukapheresis produced somewhere between about 0.94 and 9 billion PBMCs.

TCR CDR3 regions were amplified from genomic DNA by multiplex PCR using the deep immunoSEQ assay. Extracted genomic DNA from each cell subset was spread evenly across all wells of several immunoSEQ 96-well plates, with each plate serving as a replicate. For sorted subsets, around 200 ng genomic DNA, equal to 30,000 to 35,000 T cell genomes, was loaded into each replicate PCR. Purified libraries were quantified with a Qubit 3.0 fluorometer, sized on a Bioanalyzer 2100, and re-quantified with the KAPA Library Quantification kit. Every immunoSEQ 96-well plate was sequenced on a separate single-read 150-cycle Illumina NextSeq 550 flow cell. The study's processing was this. The immunoSEQ output contained only junctional sequences without quality scores, so filtering could not match that applied to full-length reads. To assign V/J genes and CDR3, sequences were annotated using PyIR, a Python wrapper for IgBLAST v1.9, with IMGT germline references. Reads were filtered out if the reads had weak V/J assignments (E-value above 1e-6), no CDR3, stop codons, out-of-frame junctions, or ambiguous translated residues. V3J clonotypes were defined as sequences sharing the same inferred V gene, J gene, and CDR3 amino acid sequence. Percentage overlap between repertoires was calculated by dividing the number of shared unique clonotypes by the size of the smaller repertoire. Three approaches were used to assess repertoire richness: RTK rarefaction, the Chao1 estimator, and Recon v2.1 estimates of unobserved clonotypes. Generation probabilities for all TCRbeta clonotypes obtained by the gDNA method from a handful of donors were computed using OLGA. Held by TCRdb, this immuneACCESS table contains in-frame sequences only and omits some clones. Under half of the omission traces to an unresolved V gene where checked; the cause of the rest is unknown. D and trimming were read from the DNA, whereas the V and J calls and clone size are those reported in that table. Here the sample has about 2 million clones; around 96% occur a single time. The top ten clonotypes cover more than 0.9% of the sample.

The investigation overall reported the following: Because the study included a small number of donors, the genetic and exposure-history diversity represented was limited. Estimated clonotype richness was generally larger for naive than for memory subsets. Higher generation probabilities were observed for clonotypes shared by all four sorted-subset donors than for non-shared clonotypes. Rarefaction of sorted-subset datasets indicated incomplete sequencing despite the large sequencing depth. Across a few donors, 5% to 6% of naive CD4, roughly 3.8% of naive CD8, roughly 2.3% of memory CD4, and 0.4% to 0.45% of memory CD8 clonotypes were shared. Sampling was limited to blood, and TCR repertoires in tissue likely differ from TCR repertoires in blood. Based on pairwise subsampling, the degree of clonotype sharing among donors was expected to be affected by sequencing depth.

CDR1 and CDR2, per the germline V gene (reference sequence), are LNHDA and SQIVND. The CDR3, from cysteine to phenylalanine, totals 14 residues. CDR3 DNA is the only sequence kept; it has 42 bases, read in frame from the first base. Relative to germline, V is 3 bases shorter and J is 2 bases shorter, with 8 bases between their ends. Of note for this clone: The antigen this receptor binds is unknown. No base quality values were provided; no much bigger clone lies one nucleotide off.

CD8 naive samples were obtained by positive selection for CCR7 among CD45RO-negative cells, yielding a CD45RA+CCR7+ population from which TemRA cells were excluded. Donors were healthy HIV-negative adults with no recently reported acute infections or vaccinations. Every donor was a Caucasian adult living in Nashville, Tennessee, USA. After blood collection by leukapheresis, PBMCs were isolated using Ficoll-Histopaque density gradient centrifugation and then cryopreserved in the vapor phase of liquid nitrogen. Purity and quantity of every magnetically sorted T cell population were checked by analytical flow cytometry. Each sorted fraction had its genomic DNA isolated and then quantified by UV absorbance on a Nanodrop 2000c.

Sequenced input: naive CD8+ T cells sorted from blood. Taken with the paper, the label for cell subset or site translates to: CD45RA+CCR7+. This chain joins TRBV19 to TRBJ2-1; no D gene is confidently identified. This clonotype was sampled from a man aged 18 to 35 in good health. CDR3 reads: CASSMTGTYNEQFF. The DNA sequence is TGTGCCAGTAGTATGACCGGAACCTACAATGAGCAGTTCTTC.